Listed here are 29 T cell receptor beta chains from one sample, sequenced in a study of T cells in women clearing cervical HPV infection. Produced via immunoSEQ multiplex PCR; TCRdb's table is partial and in-frame only. In all, the sample yields 25,000 to 35,000 clones. The sample taken for sequencing was blood buffy coat. These receptors were collected from a woman between 18 and 75 years old with a cervical HPV16 infection that either progressed to CIN3+ or cleared (not recorded which).

Notes on this clone: The missing CDR3 end, 3 residues past where the read stops, is filled in from the germline J gene. V and J are TRBV2 and TRBJ2-5; TRBD2 matches at 7 bases. The CDR3 loop spans 15 amino acids. J lost 1 base, V lost 6 bases, and 8 bases had no gene match. Per germline, CDR1 SNHLY and CDR2 FYNNEI. Here the CDR3 reads CASSPTSSIQETQYF. The part of the CDR3 DNA that was read is TGTGCCAGCAGCCCGACTAGCAGCATCCAAGAGACC.

Concerning this clone: Coverage ceases 3 residues before the CDR3 finishes, and the germline J gene fills in the end. This chain links TRBV6-1 with TRBJ1-2, with 7 bases fitting TRBD1. There are 16 residues in the CDR3. Per germline, CDR1 MNHNS and CDR2 SASEGT. V shed 4 bases, J shed 4 bases, and the junction held 12 bases outside the gene matches. CDR3 DNA, as far as it was read: TGTGCCAGCAGTGCGACAGAGACAGGGCCCGTCTATGGC. This translates into CASSATETGPVYG. The whole CDR3 is CASSATETGPVYGYTF.

Details on this clone: Additional DNA sequences in this sample encode the identical CDR3. The part of the CDR3 DNA that was read is TGTGCCAGCTCACCACCCTCGGCAGGGGCTTCCTACGAG. Translation gives CASSPPSAGASYE. The entire CDR3 protein is CASSPPSAGASYEQYF. The chain carries TRBV18 and TRBJ2-7; D perhaps matches TRBD1 (6 bases). The read terminates 3 residues ahead of where the CDR3 ends, so the germline J gene completes it. This CDR3 has 16 residues. V was pared by 0 bases and J by 1 base, with 13 bases between. CDR1 and CDR2 from the germline V gene are KGHSH and LQKENI. Full variable domain (rest looked up from reference TRBV18 and TRBJ2-7): NAGVMQNPRHLVRRRGQEARLRCSPMKGHSHVYWYRQLPEEGLKFMVYLQKENIIDESGMPKERFSAEFPKEGPSILRIQQVVRGDSAAYFCASSPPSAGASYEQYFGPGTRLTVT.

Details on this clone: The read gets to within 3 residues of the CDR3 end, and the germline J gene fills in the rest. The chain has TRBV4-1 and TRBJ1-6, with 9 bases fitting TRBD1. Germline V gene data show CDR1 as MGHRA and CDR2 as YSYEKL. The CDR3 has 15 residues. With V trimmed by 5 bases and J by 9 bases, 8 bases remained unmatched. The CDR3 loop reads CASSAPGQGISPLHF. The covered CDR3 bases are TGCGCCAGCAGCGCCCCGGGACAGGGTATTTCACCC.

A note on this clone: Read sequence stops 3 residues before the CDR3 end, and the germline J gene provides the missing end. This chain uses TRBV7-9 with TRBJ2-1, with TRBD1 identical over 10 bases. Looked up from germline, CDR1 is SEHNR and CDR2 is FQNEAQ (reference sequence). The J segment lost 9 bases and the V segment lost 5 bases, leaving 10 bases of the junction unmatched. The CDR3 spans 15 residues. CDR3 DNA, as far as it was read: TGTGCCAGCAGCAACCGGGACAGGGGCTGGAGTGAG. Translating it yields CASSNRDRGWSE. From start to end, the CDR3 is CASSNRDRGWSEQFF.

About this clone: The sequence runs out 3 residues before the end of the CDR3; the remainder is reconstructed from the germline J gene. This same CDR3 is encoded by further DNA sequences in the sample. The chain links TRBV11-2 to TRBJ2-2; D unresolved. Germline loops: CDR1 SGHAT, CDR2 FQNNGV. This CDR3 is 15 amino acids long. The CDR3 DNA, read in part, is TGTGCCAGCAGCCTTAAGAGCTCCTATAATTCACCG. Residues: CASSLKSSYNSP. The CDR3 reads in full as CASSLKSSYNSPLFF.

As concerns this clone: With the read ending 3 residues before the CDR3 end, the germline J gene is used to fill in that end. The gene calls are TRBV5-1 and TRBJ1-1; the match to TRBD1 covers 9 bases. V trimming: 8 bases; J trimming: 1 base; junction bases outside the gene matches: 9. Germline CDR1 SGHRS, CDR2 YFSETQ. The CDR3 spans 15 residues. CDR3 DNA, as far as it was read: TGCGCCAGTAATCCCGGGACAGGGAAGAACACTGAA. Translating it yields CASNPGTGKNTE. In full, the CDR3 reads CASNPGTGKNTEAFF.

With regard to this clone: The read comes to an end 3 residues before the CDR3 does, leaving the germline J gene to fill in the end. The chain recombines TRBV5-4 with TRBJ1-2; 7 bases line up with TRBD1. Trimming took 3 bases from V and 0 from J; bases not matched to a gene: 5. CDR1 is SGHNT, CDR2 YYREEE, per germline (reference sequence). CDR3 size: 15 residues. The CDR3 loop is CASSSGTDPNYGYTF. The sequenced CDR3 bases are TGTGCCAGCAGCTCCGGGACAGATCCTAACTATGGC.

The covered CDR3 bases are TGTGCCAGCAGCTTGAGGGACAGGGGGTCAGGC. Translated, it gives CASSLRDRGSG. The CDR3 in its entirety is CASSLRDRGSGYTF. This rearrangement joins TRBV5-6 to TRBJ1-2; 11 bases are a match to TRBD1. The read finishes 3 residues shy of the CDR3 end, and the germline J gene is used to complete it. This CDR3 spans 14 amino acids. CDR1 is SGHDT, CDR2 YYEEEE, per germline.

In the case of this clone: Read sequence stops 3 residues before the CDR3 end, and the germline J gene provides the missing end. The chain couples TRBV4-1 to TRBJ1-2, with 7 nucleotides matching TRBD1. The germline CDR1 and CDR2 sequences are MGHRA and YSYEKL. V trimming: 4 bases; J trimming: 4 bases; junction bases outside the gene matches: 9. CDR3 length equals 15 residues. The DNA read from the CDR3 is TGCGCCAGCAGCCCCAGACAGGGAGTTTCCTATGGC. It specifies CASSPRQGVSYG. The entire CDR3 is CASSPRQGVSYGYTF.

CDR3 DNA, as far as it was read: TGTGCCAGCAGCGCCCGGGGTAAACACTATGGC. Translated, it gives CASSARGKHYG. The CDR3 as a whole reads CASSARGKHYGYTF. V gene TRBV7-6 combines with J gene TRBJ1-2; no clear D. The sequenced fragment ends 3 residues before the CDR3 boundary, so the rest is inferred from the germline J gene. Trimming cost V 5 bases and J 3 bases, with 13 bases left between them. Germline CDR1 SGHVS, CDR2 FNYEAQ. This CDR3 contains 14 residues.

As concerns this clone: The read ends 3 residues shy of where the CDR3 ends; the end is completed using the germline J gene. This chain connects TRBV20-1 to TRBJ2-5, with D unclear. CDR3 size: 10 residues. CDR1 is DFQATT and CDR2 is SNEGSKA in the germline V gene (reference sequence). V was pared by 8 bases and J by 5 bases, with 9 bases between. The sequenced CDR3 bases are TGCAGTTCTCTGTTTGAGACC. It translates to CSSLFET. From start to end, the CDR3 is CSSLFETQYF.

About this clone: The read gets to within 3 residues of the CDR3 end, and the germline J gene fills in the rest. V gene TRBV7-3 combines with J gene TRBJ2-3; tentative D call: TRBD2 (6 bases). The V end was cut by 7 bases, the J end by 2 bases, with 16 bases between. The CDR3 is 15 residues long. The germline CDR1 and CDR2 sequences are SGHTA and FQGTGA. The sequenced part of the CDR3 DNA is TGTGCCAGCATCTCTCCGGGACTGAACACAGATACG. Its translation: CASISPGLNTDT. The CDR3 in its entirety is CASISPGLNTDTQYF.

In the case of this clone: Germline is not matched at one junction end, which may reflect a read error. The read terminates 3 residues ahead of where the CDR3 ends, so the germline J gene completes it. This sample also contains other DNA sequences that code for the same CDR3. V and J are TRBV30 and TRBJ1-3; the match to TRBD1 covers 7 bases. CDR3 length equals 16 residues. In germline, CDR1 is GTSNPN, CDR2 SVGIG (reference sequence). CDR3 loop: CAWTGTAKFSGNTIYF. The CDR3 bases that were read are TGTGCCTGGACTGGGACAGCAAAATTCTCTGGAAACACG.

Remarks on this clone: The CDR3 extends 3 residues past the end of the read, so its final part is completed from the germline J gene. This sequence joins TRBV5-6 and TRBJ2-1; the D gene is possibly TRBD1 (5 bases). V lost 5 bases to trimming and J lost 6 bases, with 15 bases between them. Per the germline V gene, CDR1 is SGHDT and CDR2 is YYEEEE. The CDR3 has 14 residues. CDR3 sequence reads: CASSKGRRGNEQFF. The covered CDR3 bases are TGTGCCAGCAGTAAAGGCCGAAGGGGCAATGAG.

For this clone: The read stops 3 residues short of the end of the CDR3; the missing end is completed from the germline J gene. The rearrangement uses TRBV2 and TRBJ1-1; 10 nucleotides line up with TRBD1. V was clipped by 6 bases and J by 6 bases; unmatched bases: 7. Germline CDR1 SNHLY, CDR2 FYNNEI. CDR3 size: 14 residues. Partial CDR3 DNA: TGTGCCAGCAGGCAGACAGGGGGCCGGGCTGAA. Its protein is CASRQTGGRAE. The entire CDR3 protein reads CASRQTGGRAEAFF.

In regard to this clone: From the germline J gene comes the end of the CDR3, since the read stops 3 residues before it. The V gene is TRBV5-6, the J gene TRBJ1-5, with 12 bases lining up with TRBD1. The CDR3 length is 15 residues. Germline values: CDR1 SGHDT, CDR2 YYEEEE. The junction had 6 bases not matched to a gene; V was cut back by 4 bases and J by 7 bases. CDR3 DNA (partial): TGTGCCAGCAGCGGCGGGACAGGGGGCAGCCAGCCC. This sequence encodes CASSGGTGGSQP. In full, the CDR3 reads CASSGGTGGSQPQHF.

Concerning this clone: The missing CDR3 end, 3 residues past where the read stops, is filled in from the germline J gene. The chain employs TRBV20-1 and TRBJ1-6, with no clear D. V was pared by 3 bases and J by 4 bases, with 13 bases between. Germline V gene lookup returns CDR1 DFQATT and CDR2 SNEGSKA (reference sequence). The CDR3 contains 15 residues. CDR3 DNA (partial): TGCAGTGCTAGGGAATCCACTAAGTATAATTCACCC. It translates to CSARESTKYNSP. The CDR3 in full is CSARESTKYNSPLHF.

Comment on this clone: One end of the junction fails to match germline, which may point to a read error. The read finishes 3 residues shy of the CDR3 end, and the germline J gene is used to complete it. The same CDR3 also results from other DNA sequences found in this sample. The chain couples TRBV19 to TRBJ1-3, with D possibly TRBD1 on 5 matching bases. The CDR3 runs to 17 residues. Germline CDR1 is LNHDA and CDR2 is SQIVND (reference sequence). Incomplete CDR3 DNA: TGTGCCAGTAGTTCACCAGGGAGGCTAGCGCCTGGAAACACG. Translated, it gives CASSSPGRLAPGNT. The CDR3 in full is CASSSPGRLAPGNTIYF.

In the case of this clone: Sequencing ends 3 residues short of the CDR3 end; the germline J gene provides the rest. The chain recombines TRBV19 with TRBJ1-4; D is unclear. V was clipped by 5 bases and J by 0 bases, with 10 bases between them. Per the germline V gene, CDR1 is LNHDA and CDR2 is SQIVND (reference sequence). This CDR3 spans 15 amino acids. Incomplete CDR3 DNA: TGTGCCAGTAGTTCCTACAGTACAACTAATGAAAAA. It yields the protein CASSSYSTTNEK. The complete CDR3 protein is CASSSYSTTNEKLFF.

Comment on this clone: The read terminates 3 residues before the CDR3 end, so the remaining end is supplied by the germline J gene. The chain employs TRBV20-1 and TRBJ2-1; D uncertain. The CDR3 is made up of 10 amino acids. The V gene's germline CDR1 is DFQATT and CDR2 SNEGSKA (reference sequence). Trimming removed 6 bases at V and 7 bases at J, with 7 bases between. CDR3 DNA (partial): TGCAGTGCGATCGGTAATGAG. Its protein is CSAIGNE. The CDR3 in its entirety is CSAIGNEQFF.

Points on this clone: Different DNA sequences within this sample yield the same CDR3. The sequenced CDR3 bases are TGTGCCAGCTCACCACCGGGACAGGGAGGAAATCAGCCC. Its protein is CASSPPGQGGNQP. The CDR3 as a whole reads CASSPPGQGGNQPQHF. The chain recombines TRBV18 with TRBJ1-5; 9 nucleotides align to TRBD1. The CDR3 extends 3 residues past the end of the read, so its final part is completed from the germline J gene. Trimming removed 0 bases from V and 4 bases from J; junction bases left unmatched: 4. CDR1 KGHSH and CDR2 LQKENI come from the germline V gene. This CDR3 comprises 16 residues.

A note on this clone: Coverage ceases 3 residues before the CDR3 finishes, and the germline J gene fills in the end. The genes are TRBV2 and TRBJ1-1; D is perhaps TRBD1 (5 bases). Germline CDR1 SNHLY, CDR2 FYNNEI. This CDR3 spans 14 amino acids. V dropped 0 bases and J dropped 5 bases, with 10 bases sitting between them. The DNA read from the CDR3 is TGTGCCAGCAGTGAAGCGGGGGGTGGTACTGAA. This translates into CASSEAGGGTE. The complete CDR3 reads CASSEAGGGTEAFF.

The sequenced CDR3 bases are TGTGCCATCACCACGACTAGCGGGAGTCACAATGAG. Translated: CAITTTSGSHNE. The whole CDR3 region reads CAITTTSGSHNEQFF. This chain links TRBV10-3 with TRBJ2-1; 12 positions match TRBD2. The read finishes 3 residues shy of the CDR3 end, and the germline J gene is used to complete it. The V and J ends lost 7 bases and 5 bases, in that order; junction bases with no gene match: 6. CDR1 is ENHRY and CDR2 is SYGVKD in the germline V gene. The CDR3 covers 15 residues.

The part of the CDR3 DNA that was read is TGTGCCAGTAGTTACGCGGGGATCGGCGCAGATACG. It translates to CASSYAGIGADT. The CDR3 as a whole reads CASSYAGIGADTQYF. The rearrangement uses TRBV19 and TRBJ2-3; D might be TRBD2 (6 bases). The CDR3 end is not reached by the read, which stops 3 residues before it; the germline J gene fills it in. CDR1 and CDR2 from the germline V gene are LNHDA and SQIVND (reference sequence). The CDR3 totals 15 residues. Trimming left V 5 bases short and J 4 bases short, with 16 bases between.

A remark on this clone: The read halts 3 residues ahead of the CDR3 end, with the missing end drawn from the germline J gene. This sequence joins TRBV12-3 or TRBV12-4 and TRBJ1-6, with D maybe TRBD1 (5 bases). Trimming pared 3 bases from V and 7 bases from J, leaving 10 bases between. This CDR3 region has 14 residues. CDR3 amino acids: CASSFTGINSPLHF. Partial CDR3 DNA: TGTGCCAGCAGTTTTACAGGAATCAATTCACCC.

Turning to this clone: The CDR3 is cut off 3 residues early in the read; its end comes from the germline J gene. This chain connects TRBV7-7 to TRBJ2-3, with 7 bases matching TRBD2. Germline CDR1 SSHAT, CDR2 FNYEAQ (reference sequence). This CDR3 is 14 amino acids long. The CDR3 spells CASSRQAGKETQYF. CDR3 bases read: TGTGCCAGCAGCCGCCAAGCGGGGAAAGAGACG.

Regarding this clone: The read ends 3 residues early relative to the CDR3; the germline J gene fills the gap. This chain connects TRBV19 to TRBJ2-7; 10 positions agree with TRBD2. This CDR3 has 19 residues. V gave up 3 bases and J gave up 2 bases; unmatched junction bases: 16. Germline CDR1 is LNHDA and CDR2 is SQIVND (reference sequence). The CDR3 loop is CASSIKMTSGLPSAYEQYF. The sequenced part of the CDR3 DNA is TGTGCCAGTAGTATTAAAATGACTAGCGGGCTACCAAGCGCCTACGAG.

For this clone: Sequencing ends 3 residues short of the CDR3 end; the germline J gene provides the rest. The genes are TRBV10-3 and TRBJ2-1; D uncertain. The CDR3 covers 15 residues. The germline CDR1 and CDR2 sequences are ENHRY and SYGVKD. Trimming pared 8 bases from V and 0 bases from J, leaving 14 bases between. The CDR3 bases that were read are TGTGCCATCTTCAAGACTGAGATCTCCTACAATGAG. It encodes CAIFKTEISYNE. The full CDR3 protein reads CAIFKTEISYNEQFF.